One sample yielded the 21 T cell receptor beta chains listed below, sequenced in a study of T cells in Graves' hyperthyroidism and ophthalmopathy. Amplification of TCR beta CDR3 regions was performed using RNA transcripts as template. TCR CDR3 underwent first-round RT-PCR with the HTBI primer set. TCRdb recomputed calls from the multiplex PCR reads with MiXCR, one row per CDR3 protein. The sample has about 690,000 distinct CDR3 sequences, 15% to 20% seen once. The sample taken for sequencing was blood. These receptors were obtained from a man aged 50 or older with Graves' hyperthyroidism.

This chain links TRBV24-1 with TRBJ2-1; D is undetermined. The CDR3 has 17 residues. Germline V gives CDR1 KGHDR, CDR2 SFDVKD. V gave up 3 bases and J gave up 3 bases, with 17 bases separating them. CDR3: CATSDRAATTIYNEQFF. The CDR3, as DNA: TGTGCCACCAGTGATCGTGCAGCGACCACGATCTACAATGAGCAGTTCTTC.

This clonotype has at least ten counts. This chain joins TRBV19 and TRBJ2-1, with 11 bases matching TRBD2. CDR1 is LNHDA and CDR2 is SQIVND in the germline V gene (reference sequence). J gave up 5 bases and V 5 bases, and 5 bases lay outside the gene matches. The CDR3 length is 15 residues. CDR3 nucleotide sequence: TGTGCCAGTAGTGTGGGACTAGCGGAAAACAATGAGCAGTTCTTC. This codes for CASSVGLAENNEQFF.

This clonotype was seen ten or more times. The chain carries TRBV28 and TRBJ1-1; maybe TRBD1 (5 bases). Germline lookup yields CDR1 MDHEN and CDR2 SYDVKM. Trimming pared 3 bases from V and 5 bases from J, leaving 16 bases between. CDR3 length: 15 amino acids. DNA for the CDR3: TGTGCCAGCAGTTTGGGACTCGTCCGGGGTACTGAAGCTTTCTTT. The encoded protein is CASSLGLVRGTEAFF.

There are many counts of this clonotype. The chain carries TRBV28 and TRBJ2-2; no definite D call. Trimming shortened V by 7 bases and J by 8 bases, and 14 bases separated the two germline ends. The CDR3 extends over 13 amino acids. Germline CDR1 is MDHEN and CDR2 is SYDVKM. As DNA, the CDR3 is TGTGCCAGCATCAGGAGCATTAGTGGGGAGCTGTTTTTT. Amino acid sequence: CASIRSISGELFF.

The chain carries TRBV9 and TRBJ2-2; no clear D. The CDR3 runs 17 residues. V was shortened by 4 bases and J by 1 base, with 17 bases between the two germline ends. Germline assignment: CDR1 SGDLS and CDR2 YYNGEE. DNA of the CDR3: TGTGCCAGCAGCCACCCGAGAACTGGGTTGAACACCGGGGAGCTGTTTTTT. It specifies CASSHPRTGLNTGELFF.

This clonotype was observed many times. The chain carries TRBV29-1 and TRBJ1-2; D gene ambiguous. The V and J ends lost 6 bases and 3 bases respectively, with 5 bases between them. The germline V gene has CDR1 SQVTM and CDR2 ANQGSEA. CDR3 length: 10 amino acids. This CDR3 reads CSVLDYGYTF. As DNA, the CDR3 is TGCAGCGTCCTAGACTATGGCTACACCTTC.

This clonotype was seen a handful of times. This chain uses TRBV11-2 with TRBJ2-4; D perhaps matches TRBD2 (6 bases). CDR3 length: 16 residues. Germline assignment: CDR1 SGHAT and CDR2 FQNNGV. The V gene lost 0 bases and the J gene lost 3 bases, with 12 bases spanning the gap. The CDR3 sequence is CASSLDRGRYKNIQYF. DNA of the CDR3: TGTGCCAGCAGCTTAGATCGAGGGAGGTACAAAAACATTCAGTACTTC.

This clonotype was found many times. The genes are TRBV6-2 or TRBV6-3 and TRBJ2-3; D perhaps matches TRBD1 (5 bases). The CDR3 sequence is 13 residues long. Trimming pared 6 bases from V and 3 bases from J, leaving 10 bases between. CDR1 MNHEY and CDR2 SVGEGT come from the germline V gene. The CDR3 spells CASRRQLTDTQYF. CDR3 DNA sequence: TGTGCCAGCAGAAGACAGTTAACAGATACGCAGTATTTT.

There are many counts of this clonotype. The V and J genes are TRBV2 and TRBJ1-5, with 7 bases matching TRBD1. The CDR3 contains 14 residues. V gave up 6 bases and J gave up 4 bases; unmatched junction bases: 6. Germline assignment: CDR1 SNHLY and CDR2 FYNNEI. The CDR3 DNA follows: TGTGCCAGCAGGGGATCGACAGGGAATCAGCCCCAGCATTTT. This encodes CASRGSTGNQPQHF.

On this clonotype: The junction departs from germline at one end; a sequencing error may be responsible. This chain joins TRBV3-1 and TRBJ2-1; D not certain. This CDR3 comprises 14 residues. From germline, CDR1 is LGHDT and CDR2 YNNKEL (reference sequence). CDR3 bases: TGTGCCAGCAGTCTGGTCCACATCGACAACGAGCAGTTCTTC. It encodes CASSLVHIDNEQFF.

The sample holds a few counts of this clonotype. This chain links TRBV13 with TRBJ2-1; the match to TRBD2 covers 13 bases. The V segment lost 0 bases and the J segment 9 bases; nucleotides outside the gene matches: 8. Germline-derived CDR1 and CDR2 are PRHDT and FYEKMQ (reference sequence). There are 17 residues in the CDR3. The CDR3 coding sequence is TGTGCCAGCAGCTTAGGAGCCGGGACTAGCGGGATTTTTGAGCAGTTCTTC. This encodes CASSLGAGTSGIFEQFF. The full variable domain, with the rest looked up from reference TRBV13 and TRBJ2-1, is AAGVIQSPRHLIKEKRETATLKCYPIPRHDTVYWYQQGPGQDPQFLISFYEKMQSDKGSIPDRFSAQQFSDYHSELNMSSLELGDSALYFCASSLGAGTSGIFEQFFGPGTRLTVL.

This clonotype was counted at least ten times. V gene TRBV5-1 combines with J gene TRBJ2-1; 9 nucleotides line up with TRBD2. Germline CDR1 SGHRS, CDR2 YFSETQ. This CDR3 is built from 17 residues. Germline trimming cut 0 bases from V and 5 bases from J; bases unmatched to any gene: 9. The CDR3 coding sequence is TGCGCCAGCAGCTTGGAACTAGCGGGTTCTTTTCACAATGAGCAGTTCTTC. It is translated as CASSLELAGSFHNEQFF.

This clonotype has only a few counts. The chain is built from TRBV13 and TRBJ2-3, with D tentatively TRBD1 or TRBD2 (7 bases each). CDR1 PRHDT and CDR2 FYEKMQ come from the germline V gene (reference sequence). The ends were cut back, 5 bases at V and 11 bases at J, with 17 bases in the middle. CDR3 size: 13 residues. CDR3 DNA: TGTGCCAGCAGCCCCGACAGGGAGGGAAGGCAGTATTTT. Translating gives CASSPDREGRQYF. The full variable domain, in which reference TRBV13 and TRBJ2-3 provide the parts outside the CDR3, is AAGVIQSPRHLIKEKRETATLKCYPIPRHDTVYWYQQGPGQDPQFLISFYEKMQSDKGSIPDRFSAQQFSDYHSELNMSSLELGDSALYFCASSPDREGRQYFGPGTRLTVL.

The rearrangement uses TRBV28 and TRBJ1-5, with D uncertain. Germline V gene sequence: CDR1 MDHEN, CDR2 SYDVKM. The V end lost 5 bases, the J end lost 7 bases, and 18 bases lay between the germline ends. This CDR3 region has 15 residues. This chain's CDR3 is CASSTPGRARQPQHF. As DNA, the CDR3 is TGTGCCAGCAGTACCCCCGGGAGGGCAAGGCAGCCCCAGCATTTT.

This clonotype came up many times. CDR3 loop: CASSFSERVGSGYTF. CDR3 nucleotides: TGTGCCAGCAGCTTTTCAGAGAGGGTGGGATCTGGCTACACCTTC. This chain links TRBV11-2 with TRBJ1-2; no clear D. The CDR3 runs 15 residues. Trimming stripped 3 bases from V and 7 bases from J, with 18 bases between. Germline V gene sequence: CDR1 SGHAT, CDR2 FQNNGV.

This clonotype has a count of ten or more. The V and J genes are TRBV7-9 and TRBJ2-1, with TRBD2 matching 8 bases. The junction had 3 bases not matched to a gene; V was cut back by 2 bases and J by 3 bases. This CDR3 spans 15 amino acids. From germline, CDR1 is SEHNR and CDR2 FQNEAQ (reference sequence). CDR3 DNA sequence: TGTGCCAGCAGCTTACCGGGAGGGGTCTACAATGAGCAGTTCTTC. Translating gives CASSLPGGVYNEQFF.

This clonotype was seen a handful of times. V and J are TRBV28 and TRBJ2-6; D ambiguous. V gave up 8 bases and J gave up 1 base, with 9 bases separating them. The germline V gene encodes CDR1 MDHEN and CDR2 SYDVKM. The length of the CDR3 is 14 residues. Here the CDR3 reads CASPPDSGANVLTF. CDR3 DNA sequence: TGTGCCAGCCCCCCCGATTCTGGGGCCAACGTCCTGACTTTC. Combining the CDR3 with reference TRBV28 and TRBJ2-6 gives the whole variable domain DVKVTQSSRYLVKRTGEKVFLECVQDMDHENMFWYRQDPGLGLRLIYFSYDVKMKEKGDIPEGYSVSREKKERFSLILESASTNQTSMYLCASPPDSGANVLTFGAGSRLTVL.

The V call is TRBV7-9, the J call TRBJ2-1, with TRBD2 matching 14 bases. The germline CDR1 and CDR2 sequences are SEHNR and FQNEAQ (reference sequence). V shed 5 bases, J shed 7 bases, and the junction held 7 bases outside the gene matches. The CDR3 totals 16 residues. The CDR3 coding sequence is TGTGCCAGCAGCACGACTAGCGGGAGGGCCGTGAATGAGCAGTTCTTC. As protein: CASSTTSGRAVNEQFF. Looking up the rest from reference TRBV7-9 and TRBJ2-1 gives the full variable domain: DTGVSQNPRHKITKRGQNVTFRCDPISEHNRLYWYRQTLGQGPEFLTYFQNEAQLEKSRLLSDRFSAERPKGSFSTLEIQRTEQGDSAMYLCASSTTSGRAVNEQFFGPGTRLTVL.

This clonotype was observed many times. The CDR3 region has the DNA TGTGCCAGCAGTGAAACCGGGACTAGCGGATACAATGAGCAGTTCTTC. It encodes CASSETGTSGYNEQFF. The V and J genes are TRBV25-1 and TRBJ2-1; 11 bases map to TRBD2. V was pared by 2 bases and J by 4 bases, with 4 bases of the junction left unmatched. Germline V lookup: CDR1 MGHDK, CDR2 SYGVNS. The CDR3 spans 16 residues.

The chain employs TRBV30 and TRBJ2-2; D is possibly TRBD2 (6 bases). Deletions cut 4 bases from V and 7 bases from J, with 10 bases between. The CDR3 is 12 residues long. Germline V CDR1 and CDR2: GTSNPN, SVGIG (reference sequence). Here the CDR3 DNA reads TGTGCCTGGACGGGAGTGGACGGGGAGCTGTTTTTT. Its protein product is CAWTGVDGELFF.

This clonotype was counted between two and nine times. The chain couples TRBV5-1 to TRBJ2-7, with 10 bases matching TRBD2. The CDR3 spans 16 residues. The junction had 5 bases not matched to a gene; V was cut back by 2 bases and J by 0 bases. CDR1 SGHRS and CDR2 YFSETQ come from the germline V gene. The CDR3 DNA sequence: TGCGCCAGCAGCTTAAGGCTAGCGGGGGTCTCCTACGAGCAGTACTTC. Translated: CASSLRLAGVSYEQYF. Full variable domain (remainder filled in from reference TRBV5-1 and TRBJ2-7): KAGVTQTPRYLIKTRGQQVTLSCSPISGHRSVSWYQQTPGQGLQFLFEYFSETQRNKGNFPGRFSGRQFSNSRSEMNVSTLELGDSALYLCASSLRLAGVSYEQYFGPGTRLTVT.